The T cell receptor (beta chain) described here comes from a study of CD8 T cells in Susac syndrome. TCR beta sequences were obtained from blood CD8+ and CD4+ T cells. Relapsing-remitting disease, either stable or active, was present in the treatment-naive patients who were the multiple sclerosis controls. Negative isolation was used for CD8+ and CD4+ T cells and FACS enrichment for TEMRA cells. Random hexamers were used to reverse transcribe an amount of 0.5 to 1 ug RNA. TCRdb called the immunoSEQ multiplex PCR reads again in MiXCR, with one record for every CDR3 protein. The table has 55,000 to 85,000 distinct CDR3 sequences, just over 95% seen once. Details on this clonotype: What it recognizes is unknown.

CDR3 length: 15 residues. J gave up 4 bases and V 5 bases, and 7 bases lay outside the gene matches. The germline V gene has CDR1 MNHEY and CDR2 SVGAGI. Study findings and constraints: In its TCR sequencing and HLA analysis, the study acknowledged that the number of individuals was relatively small.

The genes are TRBV6-5 and TRBJ2-1; 8 positions agree with TRBD2. Sequencing was carried out using CD4+ T cells from PBMCs. This sequence originates from a human donor with multiple sclerosis. This CDR3 is CASSLIAGPYNEQFF. The CDR3, as DNA: TGTGCCAGCAGTCTTATAGCGGGGCCTTACAATGAGCAGTTCTTC.